Listed below are T cell receptor beta chains from one sample, sequenced in a study of control samples from healthy donors and cancer patients. Here immunoSEQ multiplex PCR was the method, and the copy in TCRdb shows in-frame clones only, minus some. The sample carries some 130,000 clones, 80% to 95% recorded once. Input material: blood. These receptors all come from a woman in her forties or fifties in good health. Both conserved end residues are part of each CDR3. Each record gives: clone size, V gene, J gene, D gene, CDR3 DNA, CDR3 protein. D genes are given only for firm matches. Not all rows give a size; the values are once, few, many and, for expanded clones, a class.

NA	TRBV6-2/TRBV6-3	TRBJ2-1	NA	TGTGCCAGCAGTATCCGAGGGCGGGAGCAGTTCTTC	CASSIRGREQFF
NA	TRBV5-4	TRBJ2-7	TRBD2	TGTGCCAGCAGCTTGGGGACTAGCGGGATTTACGAGCAGTACTTC	CASSLGTSGIYEQYF
NA	TRBV5-1	TRBJ2-7	NA	TGCGCCAGAGAGGGCCCCACGGTGGGAGATAACGAGCAGTACTTC	CAREGPTVGDNEQYF
NA	TRBV5-1	TRBJ1-2	NA	TGCGCCAGCAGCAGAGGAAACGATGGCTACACCTTC	CASSRGNDGYTF
NA	TRBV6-1	TRBJ1-5	NA	TGTGCCAGCAGTGAAAACCCTTACCAGCCCCAGCATTTT	CASSENPYQPQHF
NA	TRBV5-1	TRBJ2-1	TRBD1	TGCGCCAGCAGCCTAAGGACAGGGGCGACCAACAATGAGCAGTTCTTC	CASSLRTGATNNEQFF
NA	TRBV28	TRBJ1-6	NA	TGTGCCAGCAGCCCATCCGGGAGCTCCTATAATTCACCCCTCCACTTT	CASSPSGSSYNSPLHF
once	TRBV5-8	TRBJ1-1	NA	TGTGCCAGCAGCCGAGCGGACTTCATGAACACTGAAGCTTTCTTT	CASSRADFMNTEAFF
NA	TRBV5-5	TRBJ2-3	TRBD2	TGTGCCAGCAGCTTGGGGGTACTAGCGGGGGGGAGCACAGATACGCAGTATTTT	CASSLGVLAGGSTDTQYF
large	TRBV5-1	TRBJ1-2	NA	TGCGCCAGCAGCTTGGGGGACTATGGCTACACCTTC	CASSLGDYGYTF
NA	TRBV6-6	TRBJ2-7	NA	TGTGCCAGCAGTACGGGACGGAACTCCTACGAGCAGTACTTC	CASSTGRNSYEQYF
NA	TRBV2	TRBJ2-5	TRBD1	TGTGCCAGCAGTGAAGGCTCTCCAGGGGGAGATCGTGAGACCCAGTACTTC	CASSEGSPGGDRETQYF
NA	TRBV6-1	TRBJ1-1	NA	TGTGCCAGCGAACAGGGTCCTGAAGCTTTCTTT	CASEQGPEAFF
NA	TRBV5-1	TRBJ2-7	TRBD2	TGCGCCAGCAGGCCTCAACTTCCTAGCGGCCCGGGCGAGCAGTACTTC	CASRPQLPSGPGEQYF
NA	TRBV6-5	TRBJ2-3	TRBD2	TGTGCCAGCAGGGCCGGGACTAGTCTAGATACGCAGTATTTT	CASRAGTSLDTQYF
NA	TRBV10-2	TRBJ2-4	NA	TGCGCCAGCAGTGACAACAGGCTGGCTTCCAAAAACATTCAGTACTTC	CASSDNRLASKNIQYF
NA	TRBV11-2	TRBJ1-2	NA	TGTGCCAGCAGCCAGGCGGGGGCGCGAGGCTACACCTTC	CASSQAGARGYTF
once	TRBV7-9	TRBJ2-2	NA	TGTGCCAGCAGCTTAACTAACACCGGGGAGCTGTTTTTT	CASSLTNTGELFF
NA	TRBV7-2	TRBJ2-7	TRBD1	TGTGCCAGCAGCTTAGGGGGACAGGGCTACGAGCAGTACTTC	CASSLGGQGYEQYF
NA	TRBV7-9	TRBJ1-6	NA	TGTGCCAGCAGCTTAGAATCAATGTCACCCCTCCACTTT	CASSLESMSPLHF
NA	TRBV28	TRBJ1-2	TRBD1	TGTGCCAGCAGTTCGACAGGGGGAACTAGCGGCTACACCTTC	CASSSTGGTSGYTF
NA	TRBV6-5	TRBJ1-5	NA	TGTGCCAGCAGGATCGACACGTGGCAGCCCCAGCATTTT	CASRIDTWQPQHF